The 32 T cell receptor beta chains listed next were all sequenced from one sample in a study of glioma-infiltrating T cells (dated by TCRdb to about 2016). These reads were obtained on an Illumina MiSeq. The iRepertoire nested amplicon-rescue multiplex PCR (arm-PCR) platform was used to amplify TCR alpha and beta CDR3 regions from RNA. TCRdb reprocessing: public reads trimmed at Q25 with fastp, clones called with MiXCR, in-frame beta chains kept. Duplicate CDR3 protein sequences are folded into a single record with the most common DNA and genes. The sample data list some 150,000 distinct CDR3 sequences, and approximately 39% of these were observed just once. Roughly 20% of the sample comes from the top ten. Sample: glioma tissue, nonneoplastic brain tissue, or PBMCs (not recorded which). Source of these receptors: a human donor with low-grade glioma or glioblastoma, undergoing nonglioma brain surgery, or in good health (not recorded which).

This clonotype appeared a few times. The chain is built from TRBV2 and TRBJ1-5; D is unresolved. This CDR3 comprises 16 residues. The V and J ends lost 3 bases and 5 bases respectively, with 17 bases between them. Germline-derived CDR1 and CDR2 are SNHLY and FYNNEI. CDR3 residues: CASSDNWLTTYQPQHF. CDR3 bases: TGTGCCAGCAGTGATAACTGGTTGACAACTTATCAGCCCCAGCATTTT.

This chain connects TRBV6-6 to TRBJ2-7; perhaps TRBD1 as D (5 bases). The CDR3 is made up of 11 amino acids. Trimming took off 7 bases at V and 7 bases at J, with 11 bases between the two ends. Germline CDR1 reads MNHNY; CDR2 reads SVGAGI (reference sequence). CDR3 region: CASTQASEQYF. CDR3 bases: TGTGCCAGCACACAGGCTTCTGAGCAGTACTTC.

The CDR3: CASSQGLYGYTF. CDR3 coding DNA: TGTGCCAGCAGTCAGGGTCTCTATGGCTACACCTTC. The chain employs TRBV2 and TRBJ1-2, with D perhaps matching TRBD1 (5 bases). The germline V gene encodes CDR1 SNHLY and CDR2 FYNNEI. The CDR3 has 12 amino acids. Trimming took off 5 bases at V and 4 bases at J, with 8 bases between the two ends.

This clonotype has only a few counts. The chain uses TRBV7-2 and TRBJ1-1, with 8 bases matching TRBD1. This CDR3 region has 12 residues. From germline, CDR1 is SGHTA and CDR2 FQGNSA. Trimming removed 5 bases from V and 9 bases from J; junction bases left unmatched: 5. The CDR3 sequence is CASSLRGPKAFF. CDR3 sequence (DNA): TGTGCCAGCAGCCTCAGGGGGCCAAAAGCTTTCTTT.

V usage is TRBV4-3 and J usage is TRBJ2-7; 8 positions agree with TRBD1. The ends lost 0 bases at V and 5 bases at J; junction bases unmatched: 9. Germline V gene lookup returns CDR1 LGHNA and CDR2 YSLEER. The CDR3 is 16 residues long. Written as DNA, the CDR3 is TGCGCCAGCAGCCAAGAAAGGGACAGGTGGGGGGACGAGCAGTACTTC. Amino acid sequence: CASSQERDRWGDEQYF.

About this clonotype: One end of the junction is discordant with germline, which a read error may explain. The chain carries TRBV28 and TRBJ2-1; D call uncertain. In germline, CDR1 is MDHEN, CDR2 SYDVKM. The CDR3 totals 16 residues. Written as DNA, the CDR3 is TGCGCCAGCAGCCAAGAGACCCGGCGATTCGACAATGAGCAGTTATTC. As protein: CASSQETRRFDNEQLF.

CDR3 nucleotides: TGTGCCACCGGACAGCTTAATGAAAAACTGTTTTTT. It yields the protein CATGQLNEKLFF. The chain carries TRBV15 and TRBJ1-4; D might be TRBD1 (6 bases). The V end lost 8 bases, the J end lost 4 bases, and 8 bases lay between the germline ends. The CDR3 runs to 12 residues. Germline values: CDR1 LNHNV, CDR2 YYDKDF (reference sequence).

This chain uses TRBV28 with TRBJ2-2, with 7 bases matching TRBD1. The CDR3 length is 16 residues. The ends lost 7 bases at V and 2 bases at J; junction bases unmatched: 10. Germline V gene sequence: CDR1 MDHEN, CDR2 SYDVKM. CDR3: CASKISGTANTGELFF. DNA of the CDR3: TGTGCCAGCAAAATTTCCGGGACAGCCAACACCGGGGAGCTGTTTTTT.

This clonotype has just a few counts. The J gene is TRBJ2-3, the V gene TRBV20-1; the D gene is possibly TRBD1 (6 bases). Germline V gene sequence: CDR1 DFQATT, CDR2 SNEGSKA (reference sequence). The CDR3 runs 16 residues. V lost 5 bases to trimming and J lost 3 bases, with 21 bases between them. CDR3 DNA: TGCAGTGCTGAAGGGGCAAGTTTACAGGGAACAGATACGCAGTATTTT. Translation: CSAEGASLQGTDTQYF.

This sequence joins TRBV3-1 and TRBJ2-5; D is undetermined. Germline V gene data show CDR1 as LGHDT and CDR2 as YNNKEL (reference sequence). The CDR3 has 11 residues. V lost 1 base to trimming and J lost 5 bases, with 2 bases between them. CDR3 residues: CASSQVETQYF. CDR3 DNA: TGTGCCAGCAGCCAAGTGGAGACCCAGTACTTC.

The genes are TRBV10-2 and TRBJ2-7, with a tentative D call TRBD1 (5 bases). Germline CDR1 is WSHSY and CDR2 is SAAADI. The CDR3 is 14 residues long. The V gene lost 2 bases and the J gene lost 4 bases, with 12 bases spanning the gap. This CDR3 is CASSEARGAYEQYF. The CDR3 DNA follows: TGCGCCAGCAGTGAGGCTAGGGGTGCGTACGAGCAGTACTTC.

J is TRBJ1-2 and V is TRBV7-9, with 9 bases aligning to TRBD1. V dropped 9 bases and J dropped 7; count of bases not matched to a gene: 12. Germline CDR1 and CDR2: SEHNR and FQNEAQ (reference sequence). The CDR3 loop spans 14 amino acids. The CDR3, as DNA: TGTGCCAGAAGTGGAGGGACAGGGTTTAGTGGCTACACCTTC. It encodes CARSGGTGFSGYTF.

The chain has TRBV6-2 or TRBV6-3 and TRBJ2-2, with D tentatively TRBD2 (5 bases). V shed 2 bases and J shed 3 bases, with 16 bases lying between them. Germline CDR1 reads MNHEY; CDR2 reads SVGEGT. This CDR3 has 17 amino acids. CDR3 DNA sequence: TGTGCCAGCAGTTACACCGACACTTCGGGATACACCGGGGAGCTGTTTTTT. This translates into CASSYTDTSGYTGELFF.

This clonotype was observed a few times. The chain joins TRBV20-1 to TRBJ1-6, with D perhaps TRBD1 (6 bases). CDR1 is DFQATT and CDR2 is SNEGSKA in the germline V gene (reference sequence). V lost 0 bases, J lost 2 bases, and 14 bases lay in between. The CDR3 loop spans 17 amino acids. CDR3 DNA: TGCAGTGCTAGAGATAAGGCACAGGGCCCCTATAATTCACCCCTCCACTTT. Its protein is CSARDKAQGPYNSPLHF.

The V gene is TRBV14, the J gene TRBJ2-1; 8 positions agree with TRBD2. The CDR3 loop spans 12 amino acids. V lost 4 bases and J lost 13; bases outside the gene matches: 6. Germline V gives CDR1 SGHDN, CDR2 FVKESK. The CDR3 DNA is TGTGCCAGCAGCCCTGGGACTAGTCGCCAGTTCTTC. This translates into CASSPGTSRQFF.

This chain connects TRBV10-3 to TRBJ1-1; 10 bases match TRBD1. The V gene's germline CDR1 is ENHRY and CDR2 SYGVKD. This CDR3 region has 14 residues. V shed 4 bases, J shed 3 bases, and the junction held 2 bases outside the gene matches. In nucleotides, the CDR3 is TGTGCCATCAGTGTCGACAGGGGGCACACTGAAGCTTTCTTT. Amino acid sequence: CAISVDRGHTEAFF.

V and J are TRBV11-1 and TRBJ2-3, with TRBD2 identical over 10 bases. V shed 5 bases and J 2 bases; nucleotides not matched to a gene: 10. The germline V gene encodes CDR1 SGHAT and CDR2 FQDESV (reference sequence). The CDR3 is 17 amino acids. The CDR3, as DNA: TGTGCCAGCAGCCCGACTTGGACTAGCGGCATCACAGATACGCAGTATTTT. Protein sequence: CASSPTWTSGITDTQYF.

This sequence joins TRBV2 and TRBJ2-1; 9 bases fit TRBD2. Germline V CDR1 and CDR2: SNHLY, FYNNEI. The CDR3 is 15 residues long. The V gene end was trimmed by 4 bases and the J gene end by 4 bases; junction bases not matched to a gene: 5. The CDR3 sequence is CASSASSGMYNEQFF. The DNA for the CDR3 is TGTGCCAGCAGTGCGTCTAGCGGGATGTACAATGAGCAGTTCTTC.

This clonotype has ten or more counts. The rearrangement uses TRBV6-1 and TRBJ1-1; D is undetermined. The CDR3 loop spans 13 amino acids. The ends were cut back, 1 base at V and 2 bases at J, with 5 bases in the middle. Germline V gene data show CDR1 as MNHNS and CDR2 as SASEGT. CDR3 nucleotides: TGTGCCAGCAGTGAAGGTCCAAACACTGAAGCTTTCTTT. It yields the protein CASSEGPNTEAFF.

V is TRBV10-3 and J is TRBJ1-1; D ambiguous. This CDR3 spans 15 amino acids. Germline assignment: CDR1 ENHRY and CDR2 SYGVKD. Trimming pared 0 bases from V and 1 base from J, leaving 9 bases between. CDR3 nucleotide sequence: TGTGCCATCAGTGAGTCGATTTCTGGGAACACTGAAGCTTTCTTT. Residues: CAISESISGNTEAFF.

The gene calls are TRBV7-6 and TRBJ1-6; D is perhaps TRBD1 (6 bases). V gave up 3 bases and J gave up 0 bases, with 18 bases separating them. The germline CDR1 and CDR2 sequences are SGHVS and FNYEAQ. The CDR3 has 19 amino acids. The chain's CDR3 is CASSLEGGHTSSYNSPLHF. CDR3 DNA sequence: TGTGCCAGCAGCTTGGAGGGGGGACACACAAGCTCCTATAATTCACCCCTCCACTTT.

The chain joins TRBV18 to TRBJ2-7; no reliable D call. The V end was cut by 2 bases, the J end by 6 bases, with 11 bases between. The CDR3 covers 13 residues. Per the germline V gene, CDR1 is KGHSH and CDR2 is LQKENI. The CDR3 protein is CASSPGMELEQYF. CDR3 DNA sequence: TGTGCCAGCTCACCAGGAATGGAACTCGAGCAGTACTTC. Filled out from reference TRBV18 and TRBJ2-7, the complete variable domain reads NAGVMQNPRHLVRRRGQEARLRCSPMKGHSHVYWYRQLPEEGLKFMVYLQKENIIDESGMPKERFSAEFPKEGPSILRIQQVVRGDSAAYFCASSPGMELEQYFGPGTRLTVT.

In this sample, this clonotype turned up once. The chain carries TRBV2 and TRBJ2-1; a possible D gene is TRBD2 (7 bases). The V and J ends lost 5 bases and 2 bases respectively, with 22 bases between them. Germline lookup yields CDR1 SNHLY and CDR2 FYNNEI. CDR3 length: 18 residues. CDR3 protein: CASSSSRGGAPTYNEQFF. The CDR3 DNA sequence: TGTGCCAGCAGTAGTTCTCGTGGGGGGGCCCCAACCTACAATGAGCAGTTCTTC.

The rearrangement uses TRBV2 and TRBJ1-3, with D unclear. Germline V gene data show CDR1 as SNHLY and CDR2 as FYNNEI. V lost 3 bases and J lost 3, with 6 bases in between. The CDR3 has 13 amino acids. The CDR3 loop reads CASSDTRGNTIYF. DNA for the CDR3: TGTGCCAGCAGTGACACCCGTGGAAACACCATATATTTT. Drawing the rest from reference TRBV2 and TRBJ1-3, the complete variable domain is EPEVTQTPSHQVTQMGQEVILRCVPISNHLYFYWYRQILGQKVEFLVSFYNNEISEKSEIFDDQFSVERPDGSNFTLKIRSTKLEDSAMYFCASSDTRGNTIYFGEGSWLTVV.

This clonotype was seen only a few times. The chain combines TRBV24-1 with TRBJ2-3, with 7 bases matching TRBD2. CDR3 length equals 16 residues. From germline, CDR1 is KGHDR and CDR2 SFDVKD. Trimming cost V 1 base and J 2 bases; bases outside gene matches: 5. Here the CDR3 reads CATSDFSGGLTDTQYF. The CDR3 coding sequence is TGTGCCACCAGTGATTTCTCGGGGGGACTCACAGATACGCAGTATTTT.

The rearrangement links TRBV6-5 to TRBJ2-1, with 12 positions matching TRBD2. The V gene's germline CDR1 is MNHEY and CDR2 SVGAGI. The V and J ends lost 5 bases and 8 bases, in that order; junction bases with no gene match: 7. The CDR3 length is 15 residues. The CDR3 nucleotides read TGTGCCAGCAGTCTAGCGGGAGGGCCTGGTCATGAGCAGTTCTTC. Translation: CASSLAGGPGHEQFF.

This clonotype has a single count. The chain is built from TRBV6-2 or TRBV6-3 and TRBJ2-3; TRBD2 matches 7 bases. V lost 10 bases to trimming and J lost 4 bases; unmatched junction nucleotides: 11. CDR3 size: 14 residues. CDR1 is MNHEY and CDR2 is SVGEGT in the germline V gene. CDR3 bases: TGTGCCATCTCGGAGCCCCGGGGGGCAGATACGCAGTATTTT. It encodes CAISEPRGADTQYF.

The chain uses TRBV7-2 and TRBJ2-1, with TRBD2 identical over 7 bases. The length of the CDR3 is 17 residues. Trimming at V came to 6 bases and at J to 7 bases, leaving 18 bases not matched to a gene. The V gene's germline CDR1 is SGHTA and CDR2 FQGNSA. The CDR3 here is CASSTQVGGSTGNEQFF. The CDR3 nucleotides read TGTGCCAGCAGTACTCAAGTGGGCGGGAGTACGGGAAATGAGCAGTTCTTC.

The genes are TRBV27 and TRBJ2-6, with D possibly matching TRBD1 (6 bases). CDR1 and CDR2 (germline): MNHEY, SMNVEV (reference sequence). The CDR3 has 16 amino acids. V dropped 1 base and J dropped 3 bases, with 10 bases sitting between them. The CDR3 nucleotides are TGTGCCAGCAGTTTATTAACAGGGATTGGGGCCAACGTCCTGACTTTC. The encoded protein is CASSLLTGIGANVLTF.

This clonotype was counted a few times. The genes are TRBV7-2 and TRBJ1-5; the D is unclear. Trimming left V 2 bases short and J 6 bases short, with 5 bases between. This CDR3 is 12 amino acids long. Germline V gene lookup returns CDR1 SGHTA and CDR2 FQGNSA. The DNA for the CDR3 is TGTGCCAGCAGCTTACCTGGTCAGCCCCAGCATTTT. Translating gives CASSLPGQPQHF.

The chain carries TRBV4-1 and TRBJ2-5; tentative D call: TRBD2 (5 bases). The CDR3 is 13 amino acids. Trimming pared 2 bases from V and 4 bases from J, leaving 8 bases between. From germline, CDR1 is MGHRA and CDR2 YSYEKL. The CDR3 nucleotides read TGCGCCAGCAGCCAATCGAGCGGAGAGACCCAGTACTTC. Its protein product is CASSQSSGETQYF.

As to this clonotype: One end of the junction varies from germline; a read error may be responsible. The chain employs TRBV2 and TRBJ1-1, with unresolved D. In germline, CDR1 is SNHLY, CDR2 FYNNEI. The CDR3 contains 14 residues. In DNA, the CDR3 is TGTGCCAGCATTGAACAATACGTGAACACTGAAGCTTTCTTT. It is translated as CASIEQYVNTEAFF.